This paragraph covers one T cell receptor beta chain sequence. The CDR3 runs to 14 residues. Germline values: CDR1 MDHEN, CDR2 SYDVKM. The ends lost 2 bases at V and 2 bases at J; junction bases unmatched: 3. This record comes from a study of blood T cell repertoires in COVID-19. Looking at the study overall: T cells, B-cell-depleted T cells, or PBMCs provided the cDNA or gDNA that served as material.

In the original processing: Reference gene primers were amplified, and this amplification served to estimate nucleated cell counts. Sequencing used immunoSEQ multiplex PCR; TCRdb keeps in-frame clones, though not all of them. The DNA was the basis for D and trimming; V, J and clone size are from that table. Of 140,000 to 150,000 clones in the sample, around 80% were seen once. Sequencing was done on a sample of peripheral blood. The chain uses TRBV28 and TRBJ2-7, with 7 bases fitting TRBD1. The source is a man aged 55 to 70 with active or convalescent COVID-19. The CDR3 DNA reads TGTGCCAGCAGTTTAAGTGGACAGGCCTACGAGCAGTACTTC. Its translation is CASSLSGQAYEQYF. Full variable domain (outside the CDR3, taken from reference TRBV28 and TRBJ2-7): DVKVTQSSRYLVKRTGEKVFLECVQDMDHENMFWYRQDPGLGLRLIYFSYDVKMKEKGDIPEGYSVSREKKERFSLILESASTNQTSMYLCASSLSGQAYEQYFGPGTRLTVT.